Listed below are T cell receptor beta chains from one sample, sequenced in a study of OX40 agonist ivuxolimab in advanced cancers. Clones were sequenced by immunoSEQ multiplex PCR, and TCRdb holds only the in-frame ones, with some missing. The sample has approximately 94,000 clones; approximately 90% are singletons. The input for sequencing was CD4+ or CD8+ T cells sorted from blood, taken in a trial of the OX40 agonist ivuxolimab. Receptor source: an adult with an advanced solid tumor such as melanoma, head and neck, liver or kidney cancer. The CDR3 runs from the conserved cysteine through the conserved F or W. Each record gives: D gene, J gene, clone size, V gene, CDR3 protein, CDR3 DNA. A D gene is named only where the DNA matches it firmly. Clone size, where shown, is once, few, many, or a class for clones that have expanded.

d_gene: NA; j_gene: TRBJ2-6; abundance: NA; v_gene: TRBV5-4; CDR3aa: CASSLEAGRSGANVLTF; CDR3nt: TGTGCCAGCAGCTTGGAGGCAGGACGCTCTGGGGCCAACGTCCTGACTTTC
d_gene: TRBD1; j_gene: TRBJ2-2; abundance: NA; v_gene: TRBV4-3; CDR3aa: CASSRRRDRVIVGELFF; CDR3nt: TGCGCCAGCAGCCGCCGCCGGGACAGGGTTATTGTCGGGGAGCTGTTTTTT
d_gene: TRBD2; j_gene: TRBJ2-1; abundance: NA; v_gene: TRBV6-1; CDR3aa: CASRETSGNYNEQFF; CDR3nt: TGTGCCAGCAGGGAGACTAGCGGGAACTACAATGAGCAGTTCTTC
d_gene: TRBD1; j_gene: TRBJ2-1; abundance: NA; v_gene: TRBV25-1; CDR3aa: CASSGSPGQGAYEQFF; CDR3nt: TGTGCCAGCAGTGGATCCCCGGGACAGGGGGCCTATGAGCAGTTCTTC
d_gene: TRBD2; j_gene: TRBJ2-1; abundance: NA; v_gene: TRBV11-2; CDR3aa: CASSLRTSGASRNEQFF; CDR3nt: TGTGCCAGCAGCTTAAGAACTAGCGGGGCCTCTCGTAATGAGCAGTTCTTC
d_gene: NA; j_gene: TRBJ1-1; abundance: NA; v_gene: TRBV4-2; CDR3aa: CASSPPQDKAFF; CDR3nt: TGTGCCAGCAGCCCCCCCCAGGATAAAGCTTTCTTT
d_gene: NA; j_gene: TRBJ2-1; abundance: few; v_gene: TRBV13; CDR3aa: CASSLATAYNEQFF; CDR3nt: TGTGCCAGCAGCTTAGCGACAGCTTACAATGAGCAGTTCTTC
d_gene: TRBD2; j_gene: TRBJ2-2; abundance: once; v_gene: TRBV18; CDR3aa: CASSPLAGVYTGELFF; CDR3nt: TGTGCCAGCTCACCACTTGCGGGAGTCTACACCGGGGAGCTGTTTTTT
d_gene: NA; j_gene: TRBJ1-2; abundance: NA; v_gene: TRBV6-6; CDR3aa: CASRAEGPIPNYGYTF; CDR3nt: TGTGCCAGCAGGGCCGAGGGGCCAATTCCCAACTATGGCTACACCTTC
d_gene: TRBD2; j_gene: TRBJ2-7; abundance: NA; v_gene: TRBV6-5; CDR3aa: CASSYSILAGAGEQYF; CDR3nt: TGTGCCAGCAGTTACTCTATACTAGCGGGAGCGGGTGAGCAGTACTTC
d_gene: TRBD2; j_gene: TRBJ2-1; abundance: NA; v_gene: TRBV25-1; CDR3aa: CASISGRANEQFF; CDR3nt: TGTGCCAGCATCAGCGGGAGGGCCAATGAGCAGTTCTTC
d_gene: NA; j_gene: TRBJ2-3; abundance: once; v_gene: TRBV27; CDR3aa: CASRKARSTDTQYF; CDR3nt: TGTGCCAGCAGAAAAGCGCGAAGCACAGATACGCAGTATTTT
d_gene: NA; j_gene: TRBJ2-4; abundance: NA; v_gene: TRBV6-5; CDR3aa: CASSWSWEVFKNIQYF; CDR3nt: TGTGCCAGCAGTTGGAGTTGGGAAGTTTTCAAAAACATTCAGTACTTC
d_gene: TRBD2; j_gene: TRBJ2-7; abundance: NA; v_gene: TRBV4-2; CDR3aa: CASSRTGTSASYEQYF; CDR3nt: TGTGCCAGCAGCCGAACCGGGACTAGCGCCTCCTACGAGCAGTACTTC
d_gene: TRBD1; j_gene: TRBJ2-7; abundance: NA; v_gene: TRBV5-6; CDR3aa: CASSWPGQGFNEQYF; CDR3nt: TGTGCCAGCAGCTGGCCGGGACAGGGATTCAACGAGCAGTACTTC
d_gene: NA; j_gene: TRBJ1-5; abundance: NA; v_gene: TRBV28; CDR3aa: CASSPSLYSNQPQHF; CDR3nt: TGTGCCAGCAGTCCATCATTGTATAGCAATCAGCCCCAGCATTTT
d_gene: NA; j_gene: TRBJ2-1; abundance: few; v_gene: TRBV7-2; CDR3aa: CASSLAGKRGNEQFF; CDR3nt: TGTGCCAGCAGCTTAGCGGGGAAAAGGGGGAATGAGCAGTTCTTC
d_gene: NA; j_gene: TRBJ2-7; abundance: NA; v_gene: TRBV29-1; CDR3aa: CSVSKGLGYEQYF; CDR3nt: TGCAGCGTTTCGAAAGGGCTCGGCTACGAGCAGTACTTC
d_gene: NA; j_gene: TRBJ2-3; abundance: NA; v_gene: TRBV6-5; CDR3aa: CATLPRVGTDTQYF; CDR3nt: TGTGCCACCCTTCCTCGGGTAGGCACAGATACGCAGTATTTT
d_gene: TRBD2; j_gene: TRBJ2-1; abundance: NA; v_gene: TRBV7-9; CDR3aa: CASEIALGGSYNEQFF; CDR3nt: TGTGCCAGCGAGATAGCGCTAGGCGGGAGCTACAATGAGCAGTTCTTC
d_gene: NA; j_gene: TRBJ1-2; abundance: NA; v_gene: TRBV5-5; CDR3aa: CASSLFMRVNGYTF; CDR3nt: TGTGCCAGCAGCTTATTTATGAGGGTAAACGGCTACACCTTC
d_gene: TRBD2; j_gene: TRBJ2-1; abundance: NA; v_gene: TRBV7-2; CDR3aa: CASSAGLATHEQFF; CDR3nt: TGTGCCAGCAGCGCGGGACTAGCGACCCATGAGCAGTTCTTC
d_gene: NA; j_gene: TRBJ2-5; abundance: NA; v_gene: TRBV5-1; CDR3aa: CASSSGGRPLKETQYF; CDR3nt: TGCGCCAGCAGCTCAGGTGGACGTCCGTTAAAGGAGACCCAGTACTTC
d_gene: TRBD2; j_gene: TRBJ2-7; abundance: NA; v_gene: TRBV15; CDR3aa: CATSRPGLAGPEQYF; CDR3nt: TGTGCCACCAGCAGGCCGGGACTAGCGGGACCCGAGCAGTACTTC